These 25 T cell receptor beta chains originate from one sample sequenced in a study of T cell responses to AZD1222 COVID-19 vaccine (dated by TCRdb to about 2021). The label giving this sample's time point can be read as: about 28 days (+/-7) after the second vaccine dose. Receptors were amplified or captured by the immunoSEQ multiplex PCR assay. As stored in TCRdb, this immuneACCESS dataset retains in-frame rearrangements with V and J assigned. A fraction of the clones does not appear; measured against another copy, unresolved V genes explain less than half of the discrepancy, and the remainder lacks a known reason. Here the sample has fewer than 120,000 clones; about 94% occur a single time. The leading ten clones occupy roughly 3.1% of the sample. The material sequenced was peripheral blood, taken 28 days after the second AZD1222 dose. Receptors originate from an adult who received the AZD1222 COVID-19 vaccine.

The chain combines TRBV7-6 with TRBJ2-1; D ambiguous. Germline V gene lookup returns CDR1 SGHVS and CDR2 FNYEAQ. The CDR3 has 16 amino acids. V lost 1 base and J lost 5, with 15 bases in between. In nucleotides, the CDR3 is TGTGCCAGCAGCTTAGTCGACTCTAGTAACGACAATGAGCAGTTCTTC. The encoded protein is CASSLVDSSNDNEQFF.

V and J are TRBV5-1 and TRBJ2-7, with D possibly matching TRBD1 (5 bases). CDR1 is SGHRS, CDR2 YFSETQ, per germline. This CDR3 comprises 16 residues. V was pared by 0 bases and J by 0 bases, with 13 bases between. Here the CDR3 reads CASSLAGHPTSYEQYF. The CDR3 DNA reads TGCGCCAGCAGCTTGGCCGGACACCCCACCTCCTACGAGCAGTACTTC.

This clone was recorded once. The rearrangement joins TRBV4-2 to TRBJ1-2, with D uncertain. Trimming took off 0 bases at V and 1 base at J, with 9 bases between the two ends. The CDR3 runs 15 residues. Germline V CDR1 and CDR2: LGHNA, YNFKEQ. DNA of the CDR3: TGTGCCAGCAGCCAAGATCAGGCTATTAACTATGGCTACACCTTC. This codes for CASSQDQAINYGYTF.

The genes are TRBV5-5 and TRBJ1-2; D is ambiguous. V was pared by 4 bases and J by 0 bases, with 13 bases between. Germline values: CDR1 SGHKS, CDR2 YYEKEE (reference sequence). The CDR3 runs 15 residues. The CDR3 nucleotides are TGTGCCAGCAGCCCCCTGGTGTCCACTAACTATGGCTACACCTTC. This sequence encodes CASSPLVSTNYGYTF.

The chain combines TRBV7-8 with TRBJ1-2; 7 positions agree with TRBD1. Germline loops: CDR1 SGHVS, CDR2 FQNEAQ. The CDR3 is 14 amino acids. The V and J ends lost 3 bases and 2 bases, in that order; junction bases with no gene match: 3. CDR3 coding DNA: TGTGCCAGCAGCTTGCAGGGGGTAAACTATGGCTACACCTTC. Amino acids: CASSLQGVNYGYTF.

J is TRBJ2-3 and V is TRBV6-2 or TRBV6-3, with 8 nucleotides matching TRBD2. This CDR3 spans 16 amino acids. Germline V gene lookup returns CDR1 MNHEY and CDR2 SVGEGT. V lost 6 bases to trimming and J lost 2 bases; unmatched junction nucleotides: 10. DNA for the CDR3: TGTGCCAGCAGCTGGACTAGCCCTTTCTACACAGATACGCAGTATTTT. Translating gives CASSWTSPFYTDTQYF.

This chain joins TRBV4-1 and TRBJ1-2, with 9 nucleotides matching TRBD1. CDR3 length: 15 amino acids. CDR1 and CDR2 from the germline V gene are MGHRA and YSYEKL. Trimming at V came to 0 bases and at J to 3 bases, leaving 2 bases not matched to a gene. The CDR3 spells CASSQEGTGHYGYTF. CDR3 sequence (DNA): TGCGCCAGCAGCCAAGAAGGGACAGGGCACTATGGCTACACCTTC.

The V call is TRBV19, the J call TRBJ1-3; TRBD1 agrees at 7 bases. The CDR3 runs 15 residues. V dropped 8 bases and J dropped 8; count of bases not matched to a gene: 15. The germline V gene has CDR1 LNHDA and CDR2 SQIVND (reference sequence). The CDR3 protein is CASSNNRGPTDTIYF. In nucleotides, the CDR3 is TGTGCCAGTTCAAATAACAGGGGCCCCACGGACACCATATATTTT.

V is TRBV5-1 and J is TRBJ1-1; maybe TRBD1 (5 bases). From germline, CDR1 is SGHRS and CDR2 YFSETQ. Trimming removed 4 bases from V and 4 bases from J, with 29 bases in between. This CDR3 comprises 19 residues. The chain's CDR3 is CASSPPRFGGEIFVTEAFF. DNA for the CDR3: TGCGCCAGCAGCCCCCCTCGGTTTGGAGGGGAGATTTTCGTCACTGAAGCTTTCTTT.

In DNA form, the CDR3 reads TGCGCCAGCAGCGCTGGGACAGTCCTTTCTAACTATGGCTACACCTTC. It specifies CASSAGTVLSNYGYTF. The chain joins TRBV5-1 to TRBJ1-2; 7 bases match TRBD1. This CDR3 has 16 amino acids. CDR1 SGHRS and CDR2 YFSETQ come from the germline V gene. The ends lost 4 bases at V and 0 bases at J; junction bases unmatched: 9.

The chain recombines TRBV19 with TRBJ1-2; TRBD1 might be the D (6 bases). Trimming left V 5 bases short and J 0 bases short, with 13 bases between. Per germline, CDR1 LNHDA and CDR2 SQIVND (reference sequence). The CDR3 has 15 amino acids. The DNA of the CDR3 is TGTGCCAGTAGTTGGGGGCTGGAACCTAACTATGGCTACACCTTC. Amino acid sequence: CASSWGLEPNYGYTF.

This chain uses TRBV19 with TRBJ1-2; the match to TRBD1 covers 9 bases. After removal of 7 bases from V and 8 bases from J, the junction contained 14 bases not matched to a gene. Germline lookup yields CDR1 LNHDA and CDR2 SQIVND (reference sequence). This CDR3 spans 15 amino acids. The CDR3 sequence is CASMGPGQGFAGYTF. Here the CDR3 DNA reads TGTGCCAGTATGGGACCGGGACAGGGATTCGCGGGCTACACCTTC. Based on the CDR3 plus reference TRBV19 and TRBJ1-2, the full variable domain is DGGITQSPKYLFRKEGQNVTLSCEQNLNHDAMYWYRQDPGQGLRLIYYSQIVNDFQKGDIAEGYSVSREKKESFPLTVTSAQKNPTAFYLCASMGPGQGFAGYTFGSGTRLTVV.

CDR3 in amino acids: CASSLEHLKEFF. As DNA, the CDR3 is TGTGCCAGCAGCTTGGAACACCTTAAAGAGTTCTTC. This chain links TRBV7-9 with TRBJ2-1; D is unclear. With 3 bases removed from V and 14 bases from J, the gap between germline ends came to 14 bases. The CDR3 has 12 amino acids. Germline lookup yields CDR1 SEHNR and CDR2 FQNEAQ (reference sequence).

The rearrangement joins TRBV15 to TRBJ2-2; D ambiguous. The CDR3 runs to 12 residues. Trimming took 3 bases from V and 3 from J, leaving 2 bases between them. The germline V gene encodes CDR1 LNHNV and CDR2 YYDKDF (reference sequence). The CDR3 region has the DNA TGTGCCACCAGCAGGGACACCGGGGAGCTGTTTTTT. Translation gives CATSRDTGELFF.

CDR3 region: CASSDRGAAFF. DNA for the CDR3: TGTGCCAGCTCAGACAGGGGGGCTGCTTTCTTT. The chain recombines TRBV18 with TRBJ1-1; 9 nucleotides align to TRBD1. The germline CDR1 and CDR2 sequences are KGHSH and LQKENI. J lost 11 bases, V lost 5 bases, and 3 bases had no gene match. The CDR3 length is 11 residues.

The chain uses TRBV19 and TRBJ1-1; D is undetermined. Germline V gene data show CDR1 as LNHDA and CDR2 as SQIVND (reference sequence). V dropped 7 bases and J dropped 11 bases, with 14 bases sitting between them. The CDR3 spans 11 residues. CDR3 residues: CASMLEGGAFF. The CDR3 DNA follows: TGTGCCAGTATGTTGGAAGGAGGGGCTTTCTTT.

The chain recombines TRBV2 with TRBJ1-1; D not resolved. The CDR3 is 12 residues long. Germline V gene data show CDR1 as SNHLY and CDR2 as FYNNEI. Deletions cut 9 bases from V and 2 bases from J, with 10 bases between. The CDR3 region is CARERVNTEAFF. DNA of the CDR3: TGTGCCAGAGAAAGGGTTAACACTGAAGCTTTCTTT.

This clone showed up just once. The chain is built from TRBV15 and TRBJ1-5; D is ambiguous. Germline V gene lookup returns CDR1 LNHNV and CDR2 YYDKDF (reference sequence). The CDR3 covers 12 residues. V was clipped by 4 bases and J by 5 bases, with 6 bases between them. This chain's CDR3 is CATSIGDQPQHF. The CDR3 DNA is TGTGCCACCAGCATTGGGGATCAGCCCCAGCATTTT.

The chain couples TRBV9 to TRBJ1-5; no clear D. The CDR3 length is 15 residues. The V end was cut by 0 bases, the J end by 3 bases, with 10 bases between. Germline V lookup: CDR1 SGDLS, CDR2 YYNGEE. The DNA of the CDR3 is TGTGCCAGCAGCGTAGGCTGGGCACTCAATCAGCCCCAGCATTTT. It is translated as CASSVGWALNQPQHF.

The CDR3 sequence is CAISRGQVVGYTF. Here the CDR3 DNA reads TGTGCCATCAGTCGCGGACAGGTGGTAGGCTACACCTTC. This chain joins TRBV10-3 and TRBJ1-2; 7 bases align to TRBD1. V shed 5 bases, J shed 8 bases, and the junction held 8 bases outside the gene matches. The germline V gene encodes CDR1 ENHRY and CDR2 SYGVKD. CDR3 length equals 13 residues.

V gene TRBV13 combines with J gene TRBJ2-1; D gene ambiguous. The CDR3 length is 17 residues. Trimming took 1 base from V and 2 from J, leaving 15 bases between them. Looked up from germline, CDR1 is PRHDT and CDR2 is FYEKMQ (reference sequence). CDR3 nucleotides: TGTGCCAGCAGCTTAGCCCCCGGGTCCTATGCCTACAATGAGCAGTTCTTC. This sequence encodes CASSLAPGSYAYNEQFF.

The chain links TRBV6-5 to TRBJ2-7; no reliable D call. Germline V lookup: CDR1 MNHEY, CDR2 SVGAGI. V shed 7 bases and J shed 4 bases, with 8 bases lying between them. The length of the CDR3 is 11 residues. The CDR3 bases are TGTGCCAGCACGTTCATTTACGAGCAGTACTTC. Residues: CASTFIYEQYF.

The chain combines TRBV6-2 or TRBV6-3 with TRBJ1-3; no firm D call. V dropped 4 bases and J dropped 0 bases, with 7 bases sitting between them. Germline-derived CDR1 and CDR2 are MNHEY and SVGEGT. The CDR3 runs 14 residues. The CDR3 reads CASSSQSSGNTIYF. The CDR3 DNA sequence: TGTGCCAGCAGTTCCCAGAGCTCTGGAAACACCATATATTTT.

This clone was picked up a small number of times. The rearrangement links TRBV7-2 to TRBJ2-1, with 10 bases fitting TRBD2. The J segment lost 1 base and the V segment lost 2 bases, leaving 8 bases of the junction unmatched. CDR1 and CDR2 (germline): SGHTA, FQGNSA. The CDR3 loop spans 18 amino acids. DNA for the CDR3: TGTGCCAGCAGCTTATGGCTAGCGGGAGTGGGATCCTACAATGAGCAGTTCTTC. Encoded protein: CASSLWLAGVGSYNEQFF.

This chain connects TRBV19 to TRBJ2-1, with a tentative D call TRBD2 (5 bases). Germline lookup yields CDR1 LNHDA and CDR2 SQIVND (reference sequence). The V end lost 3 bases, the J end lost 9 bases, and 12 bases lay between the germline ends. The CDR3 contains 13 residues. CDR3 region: CASSMNLAGEQFF. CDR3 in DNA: TGTGCCAGTAGTATGAACCTGGCGGGTGAGCAGTTCTTC.